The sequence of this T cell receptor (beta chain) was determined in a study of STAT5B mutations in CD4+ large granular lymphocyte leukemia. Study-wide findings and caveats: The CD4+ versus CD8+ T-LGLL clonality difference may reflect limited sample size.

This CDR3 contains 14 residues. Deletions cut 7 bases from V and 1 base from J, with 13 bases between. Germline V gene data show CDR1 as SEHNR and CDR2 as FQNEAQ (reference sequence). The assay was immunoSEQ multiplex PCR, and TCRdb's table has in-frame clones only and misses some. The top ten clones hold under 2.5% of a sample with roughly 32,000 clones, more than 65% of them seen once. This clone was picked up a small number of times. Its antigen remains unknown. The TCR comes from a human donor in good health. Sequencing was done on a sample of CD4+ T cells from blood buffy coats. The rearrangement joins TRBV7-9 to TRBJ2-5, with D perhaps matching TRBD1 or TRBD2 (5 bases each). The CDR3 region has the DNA TGTGCCAGCAACCGAGGGGAGATCCAAGAGACCCAGTACTTC. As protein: CASNRGEIQETQYF.